Described below is a single T cell receptor (beta chain) sequence and its context. Its antigen remains unidentified. Extracted from the samples, RNA was reverse transcribed into cDNA to serve as the sequencing template. Produced via immunoSEQ multiplex PCR; TCRdb's table is partial and in-frame only. The table lists under 150,000 clones, less than 60% of them singletons. Treatment here: oral pan-JAK inhibitor, 5-10 mg twice daily. The data were taken from a study of CD8+ T cells in alopecia areata. About the study: The authors scored treated patients' severity by affected scalp percentage.

Looked up from germline, CDR1 is LGHNA and CDR2 is YSLEER. CDR3 length: 13 residues. The ends were cut back, 4 bases at V and 6 bases at J, with 11 bases in the middle. Overall study results and limits: More clonal than normal scalp was lesional scalp, particularly alopecia totalis/universalis.

This TCR came from a human donor with alopecia areata. The chain recombines TRBV4-3 with TRBJ2-3; no clear D. The sequencing here drew on CD4+ T cells sorted from blood, taken at week 24, from a patient treated with tofacitinib. The CDR3 protein is CASSPRPEDTQYF. The DNA of the CDR3 is TGCGCCAGCAGCCCCAGGCCGGAGGATACGCAGTATTTT.